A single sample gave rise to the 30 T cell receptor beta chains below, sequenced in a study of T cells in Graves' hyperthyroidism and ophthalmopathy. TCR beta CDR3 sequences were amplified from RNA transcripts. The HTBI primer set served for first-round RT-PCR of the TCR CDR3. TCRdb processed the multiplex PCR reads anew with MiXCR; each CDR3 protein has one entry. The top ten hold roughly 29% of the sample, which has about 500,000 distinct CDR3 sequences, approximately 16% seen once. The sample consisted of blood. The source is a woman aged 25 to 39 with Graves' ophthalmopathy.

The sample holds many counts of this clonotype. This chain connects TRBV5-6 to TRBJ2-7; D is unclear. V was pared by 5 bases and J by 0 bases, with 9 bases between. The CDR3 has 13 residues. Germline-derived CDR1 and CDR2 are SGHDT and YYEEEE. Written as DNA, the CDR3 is TGTGCCAGCAGTTATCCAGGCTCCTACGAGCAGTACTTC. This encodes CASSYPGSYEQYF.

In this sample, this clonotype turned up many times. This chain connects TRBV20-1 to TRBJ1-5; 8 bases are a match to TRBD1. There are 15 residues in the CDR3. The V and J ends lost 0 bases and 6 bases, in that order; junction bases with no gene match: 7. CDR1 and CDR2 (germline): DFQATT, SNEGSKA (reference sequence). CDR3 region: CSARDTGGKVQPQHF. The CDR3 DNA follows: TGCAGTGCTAGAGACACAGGGGGAAAGGTTCAGCCCCAGCATTTT.

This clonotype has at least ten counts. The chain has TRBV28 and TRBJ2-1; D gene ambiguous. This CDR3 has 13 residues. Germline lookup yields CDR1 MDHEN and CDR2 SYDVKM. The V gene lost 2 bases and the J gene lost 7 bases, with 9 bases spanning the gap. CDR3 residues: CASSLRIPNEQFF. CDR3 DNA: TGTGCCAGCAGTTTACGAATTCCTAATGAGCAGTTCTTC.

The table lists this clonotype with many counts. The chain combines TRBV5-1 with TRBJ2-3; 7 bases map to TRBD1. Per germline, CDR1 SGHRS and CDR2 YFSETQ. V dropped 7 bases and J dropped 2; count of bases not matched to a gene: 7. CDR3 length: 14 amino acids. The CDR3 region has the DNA TGCGCCAGCGCACAGGGGTTGGTCACAGATACGCAGTATTTT. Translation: CASAQGLVTDTQYF.

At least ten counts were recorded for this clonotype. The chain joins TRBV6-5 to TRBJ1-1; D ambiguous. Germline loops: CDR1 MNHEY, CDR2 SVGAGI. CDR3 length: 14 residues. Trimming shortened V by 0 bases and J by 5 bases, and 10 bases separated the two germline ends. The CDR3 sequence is CASSYSSGRTEAFF. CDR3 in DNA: TGTGCCAGCAGTTACTCATCGGGGAGGACTGAAGCTTTCTTT.

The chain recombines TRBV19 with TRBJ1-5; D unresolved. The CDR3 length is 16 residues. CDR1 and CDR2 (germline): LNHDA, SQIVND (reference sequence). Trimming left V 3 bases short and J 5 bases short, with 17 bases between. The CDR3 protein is CASSIGLGVRDQPQHF. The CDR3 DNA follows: TGTGCCAGTAGTATTGGTTTGGGAGTTAGGGATCAGCCCCAGCATTTT.

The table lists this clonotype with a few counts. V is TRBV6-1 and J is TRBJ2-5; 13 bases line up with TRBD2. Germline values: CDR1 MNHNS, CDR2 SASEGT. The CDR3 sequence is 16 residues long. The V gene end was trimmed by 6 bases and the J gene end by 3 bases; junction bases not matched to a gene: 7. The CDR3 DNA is TGTGCCAGCAGACAGACTAGCGGGAGGCGGGAAGAGACCCAGTACTTC. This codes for CASRQTSGRREETQYF.

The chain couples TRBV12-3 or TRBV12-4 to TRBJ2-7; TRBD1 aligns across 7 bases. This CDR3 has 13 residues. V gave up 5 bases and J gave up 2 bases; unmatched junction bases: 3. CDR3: CASSGDSAYEQYF. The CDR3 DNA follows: TGTGCCAGCAGTGGGGACAGTGCCTACGAGCAGTACTTC.

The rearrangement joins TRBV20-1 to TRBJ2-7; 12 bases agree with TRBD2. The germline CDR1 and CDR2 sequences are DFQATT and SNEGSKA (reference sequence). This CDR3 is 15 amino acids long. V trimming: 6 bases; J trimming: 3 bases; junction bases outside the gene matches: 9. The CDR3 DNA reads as TGCAGTGCACCTACCCAACTAGCGGGAGGCTACGAGCAGTACTTC. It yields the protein CSAPTQLAGGYEQYF.

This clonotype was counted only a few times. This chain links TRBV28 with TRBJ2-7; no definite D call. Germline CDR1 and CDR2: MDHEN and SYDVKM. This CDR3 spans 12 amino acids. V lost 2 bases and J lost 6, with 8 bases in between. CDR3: CASSLQESEQYF. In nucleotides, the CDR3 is TGTGCCAGCAGTTTACAAGAGTCCGAGCAGTACTTC.

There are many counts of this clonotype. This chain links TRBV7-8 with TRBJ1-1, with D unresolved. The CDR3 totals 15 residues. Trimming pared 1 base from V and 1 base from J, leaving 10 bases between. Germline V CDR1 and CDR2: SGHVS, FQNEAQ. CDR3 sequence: CASSLVGRENTEAFF. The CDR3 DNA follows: TGTGCCAGCAGCTTAGTGGGCCGCGAGAACACTGAAGCTTTCTTT.

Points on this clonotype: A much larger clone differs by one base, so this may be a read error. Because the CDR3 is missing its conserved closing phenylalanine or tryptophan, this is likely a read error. CDR3 residues: CASSETGPYGYTL. Here the CDR3 DNA reads TGTGCCAGCAGTGAGACAGGACCATATGGCTACACCCTC. The rearrangement links TRBV2 to TRBJ1-2; D might be TRBD1 (6 bases). Germline assignment: CDR1 SNHLY and CDR2 FYNNEI. The V gene lost 3 bases and the J gene lost 5 bases, with 10 bases spanning the gap. There are 13 residues in the CDR3.

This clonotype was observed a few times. Here the CDR3 reads CASSFGGGKDTEAFF. For the CDR3, the DNA is TGTGCCAGCAGCTTCGGGGGGGGAAAAGACACTGAAGCTTTCTTT. The rearrangement joins TRBV9 to TRBJ1-1; perhaps TRBD1 as D (5 bases). CDR3 size: 15 residues. Trimming took 4 bases from V and 3 from J, leaving 16 bases between them. Germline CDR1 and CDR2: SGDLS and YYNGEE.

The DNA of the CDR3 is TGTGCCATCAGGACACTCAACTCTGGAAACACCATATATTTT. As protein: CAIRTLNSGNTIYF. This chain joins TRBV10-3 and TRBJ1-3; D uncertain. Trimming removed 6 bases from V and 0 bases from J, with 9 bases in between. This CDR3 is 14 amino acids long. Germline-derived CDR1 and CDR2 are ENHRY and SYGVKD.

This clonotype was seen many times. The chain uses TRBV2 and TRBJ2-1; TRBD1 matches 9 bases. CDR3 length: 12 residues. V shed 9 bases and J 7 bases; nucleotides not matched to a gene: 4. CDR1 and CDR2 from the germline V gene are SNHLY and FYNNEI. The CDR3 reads CARDRGGNEQFF. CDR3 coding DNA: TGTGCCAGGGACAGGGGTGGGAATGAGCAGTTCTTC.

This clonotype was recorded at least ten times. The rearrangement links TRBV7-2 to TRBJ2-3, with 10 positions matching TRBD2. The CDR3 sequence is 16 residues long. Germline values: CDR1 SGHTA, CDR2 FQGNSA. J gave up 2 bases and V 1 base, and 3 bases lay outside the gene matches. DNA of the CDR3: TGTGCCAGCAGCTTAGTACTAGCGGGGCTCACAGATACGCAGTATTTT. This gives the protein CASSLVLAGLTDTQYF.

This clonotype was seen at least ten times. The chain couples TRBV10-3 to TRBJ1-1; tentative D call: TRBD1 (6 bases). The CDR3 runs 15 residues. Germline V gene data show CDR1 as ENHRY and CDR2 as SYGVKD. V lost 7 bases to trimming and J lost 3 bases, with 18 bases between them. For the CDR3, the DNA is TGTGCCATCAAGGGGGGTGGGGGAAAGGACACTGAAGCTTTCTTT. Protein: CAIKGGGGKDTEAFF.

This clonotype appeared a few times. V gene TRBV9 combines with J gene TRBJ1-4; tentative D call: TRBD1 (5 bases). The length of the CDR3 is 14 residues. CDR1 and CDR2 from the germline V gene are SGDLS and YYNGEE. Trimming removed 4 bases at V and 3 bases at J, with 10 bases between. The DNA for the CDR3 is TGTGCCAGCAGCACGGACATCTCTAATGAAAAACTGTTTTTT. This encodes CASSTDISNEKLFF.

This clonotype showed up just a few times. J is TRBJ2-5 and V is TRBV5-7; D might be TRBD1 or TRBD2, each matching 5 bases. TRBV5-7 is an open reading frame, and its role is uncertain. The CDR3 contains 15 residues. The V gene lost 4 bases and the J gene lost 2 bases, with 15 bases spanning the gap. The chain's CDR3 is CASSRPGTPQETQYF. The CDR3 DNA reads TGTGCCAGCAGCCGGCCTGGGACCCCTCAAGAGACCCAGTACTTC.

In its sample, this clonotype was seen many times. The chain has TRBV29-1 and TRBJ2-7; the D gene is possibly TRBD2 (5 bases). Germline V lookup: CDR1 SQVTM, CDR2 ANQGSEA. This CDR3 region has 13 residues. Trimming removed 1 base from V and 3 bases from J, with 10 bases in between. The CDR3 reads CSVEGPGNYEQYF. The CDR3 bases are TGCAGCGTTGAAGGACCGGGGAACTACGAGCAGTACTTC.

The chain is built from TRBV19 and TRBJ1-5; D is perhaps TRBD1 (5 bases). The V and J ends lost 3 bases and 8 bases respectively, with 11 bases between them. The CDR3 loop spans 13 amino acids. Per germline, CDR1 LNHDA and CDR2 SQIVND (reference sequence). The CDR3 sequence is CASSMRGKEPQHF. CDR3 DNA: TGTGCCAGTAGTATGCGGGGGAAGGAGCCCCAGCATTTT. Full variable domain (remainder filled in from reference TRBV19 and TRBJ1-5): DGGITQSPKYLFRKEGQNVTLSCEQNLNHDAMYWYRQDPGQGLRLIYYSQIVNDFQKGDIAEGYSVSREKKESFPLTVTSAQKNPTAFYLCASSMRGKEPQHFGDGTRLSIL.

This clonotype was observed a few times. In DNA, the CDR3 is TGTGCCAGCAGCTCCGGACTAGCGGGAGATTTCTACGAGCAGTACTTC. As protein: CASSSGLAGDFYEQYF. This chain links TRBV7-9 with TRBJ2-7; TRBD2 matches 13 bases. CDR3 size: 16 residues. V was clipped by 4 bases and J by 3 bases; unmatched bases: 6. In germline, CDR1 is SEHNR, CDR2 FQNEAQ (reference sequence).

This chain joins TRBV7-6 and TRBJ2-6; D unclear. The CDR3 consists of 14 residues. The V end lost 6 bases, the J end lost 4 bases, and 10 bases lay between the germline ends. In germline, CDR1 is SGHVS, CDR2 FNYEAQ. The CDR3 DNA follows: TGTGCCAGCAGTCCCTCTGGGGGGGCCAACGTCCTGACTTTC. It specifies CASSPSGGANVLTF.

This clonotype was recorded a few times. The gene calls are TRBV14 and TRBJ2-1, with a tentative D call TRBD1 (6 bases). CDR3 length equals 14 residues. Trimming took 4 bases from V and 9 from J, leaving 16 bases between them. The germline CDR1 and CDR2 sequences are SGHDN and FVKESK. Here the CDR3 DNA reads TGTGCCAGCAGCCGTCGAGCAGGGGTTTTTGAGCAGTTCTTC. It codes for CASSRRAGVFEQFF.

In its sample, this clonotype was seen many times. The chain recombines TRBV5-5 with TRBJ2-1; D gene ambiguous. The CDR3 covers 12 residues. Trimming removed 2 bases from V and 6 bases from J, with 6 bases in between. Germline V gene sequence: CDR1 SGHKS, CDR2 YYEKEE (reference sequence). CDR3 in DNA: TGTGCCAGCAGCTTAGAGTTCAATGAGCAGTTCTTC. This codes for CASSLEFNEQFF.

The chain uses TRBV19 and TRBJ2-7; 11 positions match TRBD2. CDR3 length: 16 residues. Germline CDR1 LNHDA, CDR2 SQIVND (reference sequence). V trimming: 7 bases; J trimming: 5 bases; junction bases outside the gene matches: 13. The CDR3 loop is CASNILLAGGGDEQYF. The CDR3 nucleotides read TGTGCCAGTAATATTCTCCTAGCGGGAGGAGGAGACGAGCAGTACTTC.

This CDR3 reads CASSPNQNEKLFF. The CDR3 nucleotides read TGTGCCAGCAGTCCCAACCAGAATGAAAAACTGTTTTTT. V gene TRBV2 combines with J gene TRBJ1-4; D not resolved. The V end was cut by 5 bases, the J end by 5 bases, with 9 bases between. Germline CDR1 and CDR2: SNHLY and FYNNEI. CDR3 size: 13 residues.

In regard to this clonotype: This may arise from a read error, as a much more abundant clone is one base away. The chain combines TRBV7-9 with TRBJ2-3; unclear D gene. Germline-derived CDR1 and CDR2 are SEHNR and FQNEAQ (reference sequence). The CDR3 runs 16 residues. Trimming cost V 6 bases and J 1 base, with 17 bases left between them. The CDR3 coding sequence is TGTGCCAGCAGTCGTACCTCAGAGGTGGGCACAGATACGCAGTATTTT. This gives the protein CASSRTSEVGTDTQYF.

CDR3 region: CASSQEEVGINQPQHF. The CDR3, as DNA: TGCGCCAGCAGCCAAGAGGAGGTGGGCATCAATCAGCCCCAGCATTTT. The chain is built from TRBV4-1 and TRBJ1-5, with unresolved D. Trimming removed 0 bases from V and 3 bases from J, with 12 bases in between. In germline, CDR1 is MGHRA, CDR2 YSYEKL. The CDR3 has 16 residues.

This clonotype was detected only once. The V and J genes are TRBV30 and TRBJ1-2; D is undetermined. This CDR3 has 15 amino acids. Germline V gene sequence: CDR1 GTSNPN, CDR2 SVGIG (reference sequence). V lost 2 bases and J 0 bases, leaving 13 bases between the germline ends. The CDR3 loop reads CAWSPYSLSNYGYTF. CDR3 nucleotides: TGTGCCTGGAGTCCGTATTCCCTGTCTAACTATGGCTACACCTTC. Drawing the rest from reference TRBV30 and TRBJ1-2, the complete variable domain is SQTIHQWPATLVQPVGSPLSLECTVEGTSNPNLYWYRQAAGRGLQLLFYSVGIGQISSEVPQNLSASRPQDRQFILSSKKLLLSDSGFYLCAWSPYSLSNYGYTFGSGTRLTVV.